This passage covers 16 T cell receptor beta chains from one sample sequenced in a study of radiation and T cells in renal cell carcinoma. The time point was: blood 4 weeks post-SBRT, at nephrectomy. Documented treatment: 15 Gy SBRT to primary tumor, nephrectomy 4 weeks later. TCRdb's table, derived via immunoSEQ multiplex PCR, lists solely in-frame clones and lacks some. The sample lists 150,000 to 200,000 clones, less than 90% occurring once. The sample in question was blood, obtained from a patient whose treatment included radiotherapy and nephrectomy. The receptors originated from a woman aged 45 to 65 with renal cell carcinoma.

In this sample, this clone turned up a few times. The chain is built from TRBV30 and TRBJ2-5; perhaps TRBD2 as D (5 bases). The CDR3 is made up of 11 amino acids. Trimming removed 8 bases at V and 4 bases at J, with 11 bases between. Germline loops: CDR1 GTSNPN, CDR2 SVGIG (reference sequence). The CDR3 DNA reads as TGTGCCGGAGGCAGTCGAGAGACCCAGTACTTC. Amino acid sequence: CAGGSRETQYF.

The J gene is TRBJ1-5, the V gene TRBV18; 7 bases are shared with TRBD1. CDR1 is KGHSH and CDR2 is LQKENI in the germline V gene. J gave up 0 bases and V 4 bases, and 0 bases lay outside the gene matches. The CDR3 length is 14 residues. CDR3 in amino acids: CASSRQGSNQPQHF. As DNA, the CDR3 is TGTGCCAGCTCACGACAGGGTAGCAATCAGCCCCAGCATTTT. The variable domain in full, completed from reference TRBV18 and TRBJ1-5, reads NAGVMQNPRHLVRRRGQEARLRCSPMKGHSHVYWYRQLPEEGLKFMVYLQKENIIDESGMPKERFSAEFPKEGPSILRIQQVVRGDSAAYFCASSRQGSNQPQHFGDGTRLSIL.

J is TRBJ2-3 and V is TRBV2; 8 bases match TRBD1. This CDR3 is built from 15 residues. J lost 1 base, V lost 5 bases, and 5 bases had no gene match. The germline V gene has CDR1 SNHLY and CDR2 FYNNEI. In DNA form, the CDR3 reads TGTGCCAGCAGTTGGACAGGGTCTGGCACAGATACGCAGTATTTT. It codes for CASSWTGSGTDTQYF. Using reference TRBV2 and TRBJ2-3 for the parts outside the CDR3, the full variable domain is EPEVTQTPSHQVTQMGQEVILRCVPISNHLYFYWYRQILGQKVEFLVSFYNNEISEKSEIFDDQFSVERPDGSNFTLKIRSTKLEDSAMYFCASSWTGSGTDTQYFGPGTRLTVL.

This chain connects TRBV6-1 to TRBJ1-3; maybe TRBD1 (5 bases). V was shortened by 4 bases and J by 0 bases, with 7 bases between the two germline ends. Germline-derived CDR1 and CDR2 are MNHNS and SASEGT. The CDR3 runs to 14 residues. DNA for the CDR3: TGTGCCAGCAGTGCGACAGCCTCTGGAAACACCATATATTTT. Its translation is CASSATASGNTIYF.

In DNA, the CDR3 is TGTGCCAGCAGTGAACAGAGTAACTATGGCTACACCTTC. This gives the protein CASSEQSNYGYTF. The chain is built from TRBV2 and TRBJ1-2; D unclear. Trimming shortened V by 2 bases and J by 1 base, and 5 bases separated the two germline ends. The CDR3 runs to 13 residues. The V gene's germline CDR1 is SNHLY and CDR2 FYNNEI.

The chain has TRBV4-3 and TRBJ2-7, with TRBD2 as a possible D gene (6 bases). The CDR3 sequence is 14 residues long. The V end was cut by 0 bases, the J end by 2 bases, with 8 bases between. Germline loops: CDR1 LGHNA, CDR2 YSLEER. This CDR3 is CASSQDPSAYEQYF. The CDR3 DNA follows: TGCGCCAGCAGCCAAGATCCTAGCGCCTACGAGCAGTACTTC.

The chain joins TRBV9 to TRBJ2-3, with D hard to call. Germline V CDR1 and CDR2: SGDLS, YYNGEE. The CDR3 consists of 14 residues. V was pared by 0 bases and J by 1 base, with 6 bases between. CDR3 nucleotide sequence: TGTGCCAGCAGCGTAGCGGGTCGCACAGATACGCAGTATTTT. This sequence encodes CASSVAGRTDTQYF.

The V and J genes are TRBV6-5 and TRBJ1-6, with D possibly being TRBD1 (5 bases). Trimming pared 7 bases from V and 7 bases from J, leaving 17 bases between. The CDR3 is 15 amino acids. Germline V gives CDR1 MNHEY, CDR2 SVGAGI. CDR3 nucleotides: TGTGCCAGCACTTTCTTCCAGGGTTCCAATTCACCCCTCCACTTT. It yields the protein CASTFFQGSNSPLHF.

The chain joins TRBV10-1 to TRBJ2-1, with TRBD1 as a possible D gene (5 bases). V lost 7 bases to trimming and J lost 0 bases, with 16 bases between them. This CDR3 has 16 residues. Germline CDR1 WNHNN, CDR2 SYGVQD (reference sequence). The CDR3 spells CASTPDSLSSYNEQFF. As DNA, the CDR3 is TGCGCCAGCACCCCTGACAGTCTGAGCTCCTACAATGAGCAGTTCTTC.

In its sample, this clone was seen many times. This sequence joins TRBV21-1 and TRBJ1-2; the D call in the table, TRBD1, was not verified against the DNA. TRBV21-1 is a documented pseudogene. This CDR3 contains 13 residues. The CDR3 DNA is TGTGCCAGCAGCCTGCGGACAGGCTATGGCTACACCTTC. As protein: CASSLRTGYGYTF.

The chain couples TRBV7-9 to TRBJ1-4, with D hard to call. Between the trimmed V and J ends, which lost 5 bases and 8 bases, there was a span of 21 bases. The CDR3 has 16 amino acids. Germline loops: CDR1 SEHNR, CDR2 FQNEAQ (reference sequence). CDR3 DNA sequence: TGTGCCAGCAGCCCAGGAGATACCACAACGCGGGAAAAACTGTTTTTT. This sequence encodes CASSPGDTTTREKLFF.

The chain is built from TRBV5-1 and TRBJ2-7, with D possibly matching TRBD1 (6 bases). The CDR3 contains 14 residues. Germline V gene lookup returns CDR1 SGHRS and CDR2 YFSETQ. Trimming removed 2 bases from V and 3 bases from J, with 12 bases in between. CDR3 nucleotides: TGCGCCAGCAGCTTCGGGGACACTCGCTACGAGCAGTACTTC. Its protein is CASSFGDTRYEQYF. The whole variable domain, filled in from reference TRBV5-1 and TRBJ2-7, reads KAGVTQTPRYLIKTRGQQVTLSCSPISGHRSVSWYQQTPGQGLQFLFEYFSETQRNKGNFPGRFSGRQFSNSRSEMNVSTLELGDSALYLCASSFGDTRYEQYFGPGTRLTVT.

The rearrangement links TRBV5-4 to TRBJ2-1, with 11 bases identical to TRBD2. V was clipped by 2 bases and J by 3 bases; unmatched bases: 4. The CDR3 contains 16 residues. CDR1 and CDR2 from the germline V gene are SGHNT and YYREEE (reference sequence). The CDR3 protein is CASSFASGGNYNEQFF. The DNA of the CDR3 is TGTGCCAGCAGCTTCGCTAGCGGGGGGAACTACAATGAGCAGTTCTTC. The whole variable domain, remainder taken from reference TRBV5-4 and TRBJ2-1, is ETGVTQSPTHLIKTRGQQVTLRCSSQSGHNTVSWYQQALGQGPQFIFQYYREEENGRGNFPPRFSGLQFPNYSSELNVNALELDDSALYLCASSFASGGNYNEQFFGPGTRLTVL.

In its sample, this clone was seen a few times. The V gene is TRBV30, the J gene TRBJ1-1; the D is unclear. Germline assignment: CDR1 GTSNPN and CDR2 SVGIG (reference sequence). This CDR3 spans 11 amino acids. V shed 4 bases and J shed 1 base, with 4 bases lying between them. This chain's CDR3 is CAWNGNTEAFF. The CDR3 DNA reads TGTGCCTGGAATGGGAACACTGAAGCTTTCTTT.

The rearrangement uses TRBV2 and TRBJ1-2; 8 nucleotides align to TRBD1. There are 17 residues in the CDR3. The V gene end was trimmed by 3 bases and the J gene end by 4 bases; junction bases not matched to a gene: 13. Germline loops: CDR1 SNHLY, CDR2 FYNNEI. The CDR3 DNA reads TGTGCCAGCAGTGAGTCGTTGTCAGGGGGCGCTGGCTATGGCTACACCTTC. Its protein product is CASSESLSGGAGYGYTF.

The rearrangement links TRBV19 to TRBJ1-5; 7 nucleotides align to TRBD1. Germline CDR1 and CDR2: LNHDA and SQIVND (reference sequence). CDR3 length: 15 amino acids. The V segment lost 4 bases and the J segment 2 bases; nucleotides outside the gene matches: 5. The CDR3 loop is CASSRQGGRNQPQHF. The CDR3 DNA reads TGTGCCAGTAGTAGACAGGGTGGGCGCAATCAGCCCCAGCATTTT.